These 7 T cell receptor beta chains share one sample of origin, sequenced in a study of blood T cell repertoires in COVID-19. Some clones are missing from TCRdb's copy, which holds only in-frame ones; the method was immunoSEQ multiplex PCR. The sample comprises nearly 350,000 clones, roughly 86% of which are singletons, and 6% to 8.5% rests with the top ten. Sequenced: peripheral blood. The receptors here all came from a woman in her 70s with COVID-19, enrolled during active disease.

DNA for the CDR3: TGTGCCAGCAGCCTATTGGGCCCGAACACTGAAGCTTTCTTT. It is translated as CASSLLGPNTEAFF. The genes are TRBV5-5 and TRBJ1-1; D is unresolved. The CDR3 spans 14 residues. V was clipped by 4 bases and J by 1 base, with 11 bases between them. Germline V gives CDR1 SGHKS, CDR2 YYEKEE (reference sequence).

The V call is TRBV28, the J call TRBJ1-2; 10 nucleotides line up with TRBD1. The germline gives CDR1 MDHEN, CDR2 SYDVKM. The CDR3 has 14 amino acids. V gave up 7 bases and J gave up 4 bases; unmatched junction bases: 6. CDR3 coding DNA: TGTGCCAGCATGGTCCGGGACAGGGGCTATGGCTACACCTTC. This gives the protein CASMVRDRGYGYTF.

CDR3 in DNA: TGTGCCAGCAGTTTTTTTTACAATCAGCCCCAGCATTTT. Residues: CASSFFYNQPQHF. V gene TRBV27 combines with J gene TRBJ1-5; D call uncertain. Looked up from germline, CDR1 is MNHEY and CDR2 is SMNVEV (reference sequence). The CDR3 sequence is 13 residues long. V was clipped by 3 bases and J by 3 bases, with 6 bases between them.

The V gene is TRBV30, the J gene TRBJ2-7; the D gene is possibly TRBD2 (6 bases). The V end lost 0 bases, the J end lost 2 bases, and 14 bases lay between the germline ends. From germline, CDR1 is GTSNPN and CDR2 SVGIG (reference sequence). The CDR3 has 15 amino acids. The CDR3 nucleotides are TGTGCCTGGAGTGTACTCGGGGGACTCGCCTACGAGCAGTACTTC. Translation gives CAWSVLGGLAYEQYF.

The rearrangement links TRBV18 to TRBJ2-5, with D tentatively TRBD2 (5 bases). CDR1 is KGHSH and CDR2 is LQKENI in the germline V gene. The CDR3 loop spans 13 amino acids. V gave up 3 bases and J gave up 5 bases, with 10 bases separating them. DNA of the CDR3: TGTGCCAGCTCACCGGAGGTCGGGGAGACCCAGTACTTC. Translated, it gives CASSPEVGETQYF.

This sequence joins TRBV4-3 and TRBJ1-1; TRBD1 aligns across 8 bases. J lost 2 bases, V lost 2 bases, and 4 bases had no gene match. Germline CDR1 LGHNA, CDR2 YSLEER. The CDR3 consists of 15 residues. The CDR3: CASSQMTGANTEAFF. CDR3 bases: TGCGCCAGCAGCCAAATGACAGGGGCCAACACTGAAGCTTTCTTT.

CDR3 sequence (DNA): TGTGCCAGCAGCCAAGATCCCGGGGTAGGAGGCTACACCTTC. Encoded protein: CASSQDPGVGGYTF. V is TRBV3-1 (or the pseudogene TRBV3-2) and J is TRBJ1-2; D gene uncertain. V shed 0 bases and J shed 8 bases, with 13 bases lying between them. CDR3 length: 14 residues. Germline values: CDR1 LGHDT, CDR2 YNNKEL (reference sequence).